The 10 T cell receptor beta chains below come from one sample, sequenced in a study of T cells in Graves' hyperthyroidism and ophthalmopathy. Amplification of TCR beta CDR3 regions used RNA as the template. First-round RT-PCR of the TCR CDR3 relied on the HTBI primer set. TCRdb fed the multiplex PCR reads into MiXCR, producing one record per CDR3 protein. The sample carries about 270,000 distinct CDR3 sequences, less than 30% recorded once. Sequenced: blood. Every receptor here comes from a man in his forties with Graves' hyperthyroidism that later progressed to Graves' ophthalmopathy.

This clonotype was found once. The chain joins TRBV30 to TRBJ1-2, with no clear D. V lost 2 bases, J lost 4 bases, and 5 bases lay in between. Germline assignment: CDR1 GTSNPN and CDR2 SVGIG (reference sequence). The CDR3 consists of 11 residues. CDR3: CAWSRRYGYTF. The CDR3 DNA follows: TGTGCCTGGAGTCGCCGCTATGGCTACACCTTC. Looking up the rest from reference TRBV30 and TRBJ1-2 gives the full variable domain: SQTIHQWPATLVQPVGSPLSLECTVEGTSNPNLYWYRQAAGRGLQLLFYSVGIGQISSEVPQNLSASRPQDRQFILSSKKLLLSDSGFYLCAWSRRYGYTFGSGTRLTVV.

The rearrangement links TRBV10-3 to TRBJ2-2, with 10 bases aligning to TRBD2. The CDR3 has 20 residues. J lost 2 bases, V lost 1 base, and 13 bases had no gene match. CDR1 is ENHRY, CDR2 SYGVKD, per germline. CDR3 loop: CAISEFRGLAGVRNTGELFF. The CDR3 DNA reads TGTGCCATCAGTGAGTTTCGTGGGCTAGCGGGAGTCAGAAACACCGGGGAGCTGTTTTTT.

This clonotype was counted at least ten times. The chain joins TRBV6-5 to TRBJ2-5, with 9 bases identical to TRBD1. The CDR3 loop spans 16 amino acids. CDR1 is MNHEY and CDR2 is SVGAGI in the germline V gene. V lost 2 bases, J lost 5 bases, and 9 bases stayed unmatched. CDR3: CASSYGTGISHETQYF. The DNA of the CDR3 is TGTGCCAGCAGTTACGGGACAGGGATCTCTCATGAGACCCAGTACTTC.

This clonotype showed up just a few times. The chain joins TRBV7-2 to TRBJ2-2; 10 bases line up with TRBD2. Unmatched junction bases numbered 3, after V lost 0 bases and J lost 5 bases. Germline V gene data show CDR1 as SGHTA and CDR2 as FQGNSA. The CDR3 is 16 amino acids. This CDR3 is CASSLAASGSTGELFF. The CDR3 coding sequence is TGTGCCAGCAGCTTAGCAGCTAGCGGGAGTACCGGGGAGCTGTTTTTT.

This clonotype was counted at least ten times. The V gene is TRBV3-1, the J gene TRBJ2-2; possible D gene TRBD2, 6 bases. Germline CDR1 is LGHDT and CDR2 is YNNKEL (reference sequence). Trimming stripped 1 base from V and 7 bases from J, with 10 bases between. The CDR3 length is 14 residues. The CDR3 loop reads CASSQGGGDGELFF. CDR3 nucleotides: TGTGCCAGCAGCCAAGGAGGAGGGGACGGGGAGCTGTTTTTT.

This clonotype was counted many times. The CDR3 coding sequence is TGTGCCAGCAGTGAATGGCCTAGGGGGTTCACCAAAGAGACCCAGTACTTC. As protein: CASSEWPRGFTKETQYF. The J gene is TRBJ2-5, the V gene TRBV25-1; possibly TRBD1 for D (6 bases). V lost 1 base and J lost 3, with 18 bases in between. This CDR3 region has 17 residues. Germline V gene sequence: CDR1 MGHDK, CDR2 SYGVNS.

This clonotype was recorded many times. The rearrangement links TRBV30 to TRBJ2-2, with 7 bases aligning to TRBD2. This CDR3 spans 13 amino acids. V lost 8 bases to trimming and J lost 5 bases; unmatched junction nucleotides: 8. Germline V gene data show CDR1 as GTSNPN and CDR2 as SVGIG (reference sequence). The DNA for the CDR3 is TGTGCCCTCGGGGGGAGGGCAACCGGGGAGCTGTTTTTT. This sequence encodes CALGGRATGELFF.

V and J are TRBV20-1 and TRBJ2-5; D is unclear. Germline CDR1 reads DFQATT; CDR2 reads SNEGSKA (reference sequence). V dropped 3 bases and J dropped 0 bases, with 14 bases sitting between them. CDR3 length equals 15 residues. CDR3 amino acids: CSASVALLYQETQYF. CDR3 sequence (DNA): TGCAGTGCTAGTGTTGCCCTTCTGTACCAAGAGACCCAGTACTTC.

The V gene is TRBV28, the J gene TRBJ2-5, with D perhaps matching TRBD2 (6 bases). This CDR3 is 15 amino acids long. The V end was cut by 6 bases, the J end by 5 bases, with 19 bases between. In germline, CDR1 is MDHEN, CDR2 SYDVKM. CDR3: CASSQLAAGGETQYF. The CDR3 coding sequence is TGTGCCAGCAGCCAGCTAGCAGCGGGTGGGGAGACCCAGTACTTC.

This clonotype was detected ten times or more. The chain employs TRBV28 and TRBJ2-6, with unresolved D. The CDR3 consists of 12 residues. V was shortened by 7 bases and J by 2 bases, with 3 bases between the two germline ends. Germline lookup yields CDR1 MDHEN and CDR2 SYDVKM. Here the CDR3 DNA reads TGTGCCAGCAACGCTGGGGCCAACGTCCTGACTTTC. Translation: CASNAGANVLTF. The whole variable domain, remainder taken from reference TRBV28 and TRBJ2-6, is DVKVTQSSRYLVKRTGEKVFLECVQDMDHENMFWYRQDPGLGLRLIYFSYDVKMKEKGDIPEGYSVSREKKERFSLILESASTNQTSMYLCASNAGANVLTFGAGSRLTVL.